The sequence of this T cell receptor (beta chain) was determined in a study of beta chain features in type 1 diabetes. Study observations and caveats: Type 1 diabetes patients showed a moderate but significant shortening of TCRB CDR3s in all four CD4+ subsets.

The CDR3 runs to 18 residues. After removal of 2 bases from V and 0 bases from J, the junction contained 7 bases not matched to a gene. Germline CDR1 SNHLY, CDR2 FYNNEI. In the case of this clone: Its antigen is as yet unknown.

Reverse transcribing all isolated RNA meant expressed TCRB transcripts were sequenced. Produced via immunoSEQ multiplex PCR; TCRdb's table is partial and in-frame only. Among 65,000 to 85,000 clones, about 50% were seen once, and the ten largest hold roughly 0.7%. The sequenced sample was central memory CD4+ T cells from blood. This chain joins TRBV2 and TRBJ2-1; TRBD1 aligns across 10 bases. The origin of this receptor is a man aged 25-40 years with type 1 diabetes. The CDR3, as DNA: TGTGCCAGCAGTGAAAAGGGACAGGGGTCCTACTCCTACAATGAGCAGTTCTTC. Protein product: CASSEKGQGSYSYNEQFF.